This T cell receptor (beta chain) comes out of a study of graft-versus-host responses after intestinal transplantation. Study in general: Recipients had transplants, and these were multivisceral, liver-intestinal, or isolated intestinal. Anti-thymocyte globulin served as induction for all recipients, who then took tacrolimus and steroids for 2 to 4 years. Study-level points and caveats: There was an association between peak levels of circulating GvH clones and early post-transplant HvG declines. Some GvH clones appeared in ileal mucosa or blood before recipient bone marrow.

Clones were sequenced by immunoSEQ multiplex PCR, and TCRdb holds only the in-frame ones, with some missing. This table has tens of thousands of clones, approximately 90% appearing once. Trimming stripped 5 bases from V and 4 bases from J, with 15 bases between. The germline V gene encodes CDR1 SGHTS and CDR2 YDEGEE. This CDR3 contains 14 residues. To note about this clone: What it binds is unknown.

Sequences were derived from PBMCs, sampled 26 days after transplant. This receptor was obtained from a human patient who received an intestinal transplant, so some T cells may come from the graft donor. The rearrangement uses TRBV5-8 and TRBJ2-5; D unresolved. CDR3 in DNA: TGTGCCAGCAGACCCGACTTACCTCGAGAGACCCAGTACTTC. Translating gives CASRPDLPRETQYF. The full variable domain, in which reference TRBV5-8 and TRBJ2-5 provide the parts outside the CDR3, is EAGVTQSPTHLIKTRGQQATLRCSPISGHTSVYWYQQALGLGLQFLLWYDEGEERNRGNFPPRFSGRQFPNYSSELNVNALELEDSALYLCASRPDLPRETQYFGPGTRLLVL.